This T cell receptor beta chain emerged from a study of T cell responses to AZD1222 COVID-19 vaccine. Clones were read by immunoSEQ multiplex PCR, and TCRdb kept only the in-frame ones, dropping some. The repertoire consists of 85,000 to 130,000 clones, with about 90% occurring once and the leading ten covering about 4.9%. V lost 6 bases and J 1 base, leaving 9 bases between the germline ends. This CDR3 has 13 amino acids. The germline CDR1 and CDR2 sequences are LGHNT and FRNRAP. To note about this clone: The antigen remains unidentified.

General study points: Rises in breadth and depth of Spike-specific TCRs came after two AZD1222 doses. A mostly white British donor set with more females was recruited, and clonal diversity was possibly underestimated.

The origin of this receptor is an adult in good health. J is TRBJ2-5 and V is TRBV12-5; the D gene is possibly TRBD1 (5 bases). Sequences were derived from peripheral blood, sampled on day 0 of AZD1222 vaccination. The CDR3 sequence is CASGQDTQETQYF. The CDR3 DNA follows: TGTGCTAGTGGCCAGGACACCCAAGAGACCCAGTACTTC. The full variable domain, with the rest looked up from reference TRBV12-5 and TRBJ2-5, is DARVTQTPRHKVTEMGQEVTMRCQPILGHNTVFWYRQTMMQGLELLAYFRNRAPLDDSGMPKDRFSAEMPDATLATLKIQPSEPRDSAVYFCASGQDTQETQYFGPGTRLLVL.